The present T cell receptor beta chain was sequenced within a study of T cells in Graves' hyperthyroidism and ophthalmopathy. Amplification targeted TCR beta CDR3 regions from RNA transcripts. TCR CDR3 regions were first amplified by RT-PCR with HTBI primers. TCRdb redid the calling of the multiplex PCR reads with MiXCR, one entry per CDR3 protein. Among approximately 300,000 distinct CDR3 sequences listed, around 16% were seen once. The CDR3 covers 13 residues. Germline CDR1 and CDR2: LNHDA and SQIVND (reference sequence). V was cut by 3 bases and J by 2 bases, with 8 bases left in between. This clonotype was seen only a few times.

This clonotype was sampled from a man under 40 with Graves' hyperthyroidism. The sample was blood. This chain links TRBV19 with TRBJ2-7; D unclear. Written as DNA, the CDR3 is TGTGCCAGTAGTATCGTCCCCCCCTACGAGCAGTACTTC. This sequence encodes CASSIVPPYEQYF.